A single sample is the source of the 17 T cell receptor beta chains below, sequenced in a study of shared clonotypes between healthy human individuals. TCRdb's table, derived via immunoSEQ multiplex PCR, lists solely in-frame clones and lacks some. The data contain 2 million to 2.5 million clones, around 92% of them seen just once; the ten biggest clones take up approximately 0.39%. The sample taken for sequencing was naive CD4+ T cells from PBMCs. Described subset: CD45RA+ positively selected. Receptors originate from a man younger than 35 in good health. Some clones in this sample may be carry-over from other donors' samples.

In the case of this clone: Other DNA sequences from this sample encode an identical CDR3 as well. The chain links TRBV7-9 to TRBJ2-5, with no clear D. Trimming stripped 4 bases from V and 5 bases from J, with 5 bases between. CDR3 length: 11 amino acids. In germline, CDR1 is SEHNR, CDR2 FQNEAQ (reference sequence). CDR3: CASSSPETQYF. CDR3 in DNA: TGTGCCAGCAGCTCCCCGGAGACCCAGTACTTC.

The chain is built from TRBV7-2 and TRBJ2-7; D is ambiguous. The V end lost 2 bases, the J end lost 1 base, and 9 bases lay between the germline ends. Germline V lookup: CDR1 SGHTA, CDR2 FQGNSA. There are 14 residues in the CDR3. CDR3 DNA: TGTGCCAGCAGCTTAAGTCCTGTATCCTACGAGCAGTACTTC. It is translated as CASSLSPVSYEQYF.

The chain employs TRBV4-1 and TRBJ2-4, with no clear D. CDR1 is MGHRA, CDR2 YSYEKL, per germline. V lost 1 base to trimming and J lost 4 bases, with 14 bases between them. The CDR3 covers 16 residues. The CDR3 here is CASSQALWAVKNIQYF. The CDR3 DNA sequence: TGCGCCAGCAGCCAAGCACTATGGGCAGTGAAAAACATTCAGTACTTC.

Only one count was recorded for this clone. The chain has TRBV18 and TRBJ2-7; D call uncertain. The germline gives CDR1 KGHSH, CDR2 LQKENI. There are 14 residues in the CDR3. V lost 3 bases, J lost 1 base, and 10 bases lay in between. The chain's CDR3 is CASSPVVGSYEQYF. The CDR3 DNA sequence: TGTGCCAGCTCACCCGTCGTCGGTTCCTACGAGCAGTACTTC.

This clone is a singleton in its sample. The V and J genes are TRBV28 and TRBJ2-2, with 9 bases matching TRBD2. Germline V gives CDR1 MDHEN, CDR2 SYDVKM. The CDR3 is 17 amino acids. V was clipped by 3 bases and J by 4 bases; unmatched bases: 9. The CDR3 coding sequence is TGTGCCAGCAGTTTTATCTTGGCGGGAGGGCCCACCGGGGAGCTGTTTTTT. It yields the protein CASSFILAGGPTGELFF.

This chain joins TRBV27 and TRBJ1-4; the D gene is possibly TRBD1 (6 bases). CDR3 length: 15 amino acids. V lost 5 bases, J lost 5 bases, and 15 bases lay in between. From germline, CDR1 is MNHEY and CDR2 SMNVEV (reference sequence). CDR3 region: CASSTRQAPNEKLFF. As DNA, the CDR3 is TGTGCCAGCAGTACCCGACAGGCTCCGAATGAAAAACTGTTTTTT.

The chain recombines TRBV18 with TRBJ1-4; D is unclear. This CDR3 has 16 residues. Trimming removed 4 bases at V and 0 bases at J, with 12 bases between. Germline V gene data show CDR1 as KGHSH and CDR2 as LQKENI. CDR3 sequence reads: CASSRALIATNEKLFF. The CDR3 DNA is TGTGCCAGCTCACGGGCTCTGATTGCAACTAATGAAAAACTGTTTTTT.

This clone has a single count. The V gene is TRBV5-1, the J gene TRBJ2-2, with D possibly TRBD2 on 6 matching bases. Germline V gene sequence: CDR1 SGHRS, CDR2 YFSETQ. The CDR3 is 15 amino acids. V lost 3 bases and J 2 bases, leaving 11 bases between the germline ends. The CDR3 nucleotides are TGCGCCAGCAGCTCGGGACTGCTTAACACCGGGGAGCTGTTTTTT. This gives the protein CASSSGLLNTGELFF. Full variable domain (remainder filled in from reference TRBV5-1 and TRBJ2-2): KAGVTQTPRYLIKTRGQQVTLSCSPISGHRSVSWYQQTPGQGLQFLFEYFSETQRNKGNFPGRFSGRQFSNSRSEMNVSTLELGDSALYLCASSSGLLNTGELFFGEGSRLTVL.

The gene calls are TRBV7-9 and TRBJ2-1; the match to TRBD2 covers 16 bases. CDR3 length equals 15 residues. Looked up from germline, CDR1 is SEHNR and CDR2 is FQNEAQ (reference sequence). Unmatched junction bases numbered 8, after V lost 4 bases and J lost 14 bases. The DNA for the CDR3 is TGTGCCAGCAGCTCGGGACTAGCGGGAGGGCCCGGCGAGTTCTTC. As protein: CASSSGLAGGPGEFF. The variable domain in full, completed from reference TRBV7-9 and TRBJ2-1, reads DTGVSQNPRHKITKRGQNVTFRCDPISEHNRLYWYRQTLGQGPEFLTYFQNEAQLEKSRLLSDRFSAERPKGSFSTLEIQRTEQGDSAMYLCASSSGLAGGPGEFFGPGTRLTVL.

The chain joins TRBV5-1 to TRBJ1-2, with D possibly TRBD1 on 5 matching bases. Per the germline V gene, CDR1 is SGHRS and CDR2 is YFSETQ. Trimming shortened V by 0 bases and J by 2 bases, and 11 bases separated the two germline ends. The CDR3 has 15 amino acids. This CDR3 reads CASSLEGSGNYGYTF. The CDR3 DNA reads as TGCGCCAGCAGCTTGGAGGGGTCAGGGAACTATGGCTACACCTTC.

Points on this clone: Other nucleotide sequences in the sample specify the same CDR3. This rearrangement joins TRBV9 to TRBJ2-1; either TRBD1 or TRBD2 may fit D (6 bases each). The CDR3 is 16 amino acids. The V gene's germline CDR1 is SGDLS and CDR2 YYNGEE. V lost 0 bases to trimming and J lost 4 bases, with 14 bases between them. The chain's CDR3 is CASSVVGAGGYNEQFF. For the CDR3, the DNA is TGTGCCAGCAGCGTAGTGGGGGCCGGGGGTTACAATGAGCAGTTCTTC.

The chain links TRBV15 to TRBJ2-1; 7 nucleotides agree with TRBD1. CDR3 length equals 16 residues. Unmatched junction bases numbered 5, after V lost 0 bases and J lost 3 bases. The germline CDR1 and CDR2 sequences are LNHNV and YYDKDF (reference sequence). In nucleotides, the CDR3 is TGTGCCACCAGCAGAGATTGGGCAGGGGGCTACAATGAGCAGTTCTTC. This sequence encodes CATSRDWAGGYNEQFF.

The chain combines TRBV30 with TRBJ1-6, with D possibly TRBD1 on 5 matching bases. Deletions cut 2 bases from V and 9 bases from J, with 14 bases between. Germline CDR1 and CDR2: GTSNPN and SVGIG (reference sequence). The length of the CDR3 is 14 residues. CDR3 sequence: CAWSSAEGSSPLHF. The CDR3, as DNA: TGTGCCTGGAGTTCTGCAGAGGGGAGTTCACCCCTCCACTTT.

The J gene is TRBJ2-7, the V gene TRBV6-5, with a tentative D call TRBD2 (7 bases). Trimming took off 6 bases at V and 3 bases at J, with 15 bases between the two ends. The CDR3 consists of 14 residues. Germline-derived CDR1 and CDR2 are MNHEY and SVGAGI. The chain's CDR3 is CASRTRGGVYEQYF. CDR3 in DNA: TGTGCCAGCAGAACAAGGGGGGGGGTCTACGAGCAGTACTTC.

As DNA, the CDR3 is TGTGCCAGCTCACCGGACAGGGGAGGGGACACTGAAGCTTTCTTT. Its protein is CASSPDRGGDTEAFF. The V gene is TRBV18, the J gene TRBJ1-1; 9 positions match TRBD1. Germline V gene data show CDR1 as KGHSH and CDR2 as LQKENI. V dropped 3 bases and J dropped 3; count of bases not matched to a gene: 5. CDR3 length: 15 amino acids. Combining the CDR3 with reference TRBV18 and TRBJ1-1 gives the whole variable domain NAGVMQNPRHLVRRRGQEARLRCSPMKGHSHVYWYRQLPEEGLKFMVYLQKENIIDESGMPKERFSAEFPKEGPSILRIQQVVRGDSAAYFCASSPDRGGDTEAFFGQGTRLTVV.

The V gene is TRBV6-1, the J gene TRBJ2-7, with D perhaps matching TRBD2 (6 bases). Germline V lookup: CDR1 MNHNS, CDR2 SASEGT. The CDR3 extends over 15 amino acids. Trimming cost V 2 bases and J 1 base, with 12 bases left between them. CDR3 nucleotides: TGTGCCAGCAGTGAATGGACGGGGGTTTCCTACGAGCAGTACTTC. This translates into CASSEWTGVSYEQYF.

A single count supports this clone. The chain is built from TRBV2 and TRBJ1-2; weak D call: TRBD1 (5 bases). Per the germline V gene, CDR1 is SNHLY and CDR2 is FYNNEI. Trimming took 6 bases from V and 4 from J, leaving 12 bases between them. CDR3 length equals 13 residues. This CDR3 reads CASRVTGPYGYTF. CDR3 DNA sequence: TGTGCCAGCAGAGTCACAGGCCCCTATGGCTACACCTTC.